This passage covers 10 T cell receptor beta chains from one sample sequenced in a study of blood T cell repertoires in COVID-19. Generated by immunoSEQ multiplex PCR, the TCRdb table keeps only in-frame clones and is missing some. The sample includes around 120,000 clones, around 89% seen only once; the top ten take 1.5% to 1.9%. The sequenced sample consisted of peripheral blood. Every receptor here comes from a human donor in a cohort sampled during active COVID-19.

The chain links TRBV5-6 to TRBJ1-5, with 9 bases aligning to TRBD1. With 3 bases clipped from V and 3 bases from J, the junction kept 4 bases outside the gene matches. From germline, CDR1 is SGHDT and CDR2 YYEEEE. The CDR3 has 15 residues. The DNA for the CDR3 is TGTGCCAGCAGCTCGGGACAGGGATACAATCAGCCCCAGCATTTT. Its protein is CASSSGQGYNQPQHF.

The V and J genes are TRBV5-6 and TRBJ1-2; D is undetermined. Germline assignment: CDR1 SGHDT and CDR2 YYEEEE. The CDR3 is 16 amino acids. Trimming took 2 bases from V and 4 from J, leaving 18 bases between them. CDR3 sequence (DNA): TGTGCCAGCAGCTTTAGATATATCCCGGCTAGCTATGGCTACACCTTC. This translates into CASSFRYIPASYGYTF.

CDR3 loop: CASSQQGFGYTF. CDR3 sequence (DNA): TGTGCCAGCAGCCAACAGGGGTTTGGCTACACCTTC. V gene TRBV6-5 combines with J gene TRBJ1-2; 7 nucleotides align to TRBD1. The V segment lost 6 bases and the J segment 7 bases; nucleotides outside the gene matches: 5. Germline V gene data show CDR1 as MNHEY and CDR2 as SVGAGI. This CDR3 is built from 12 residues.

The chain joins TRBV6-5 to TRBJ1-1, with unresolved D. This CDR3 contains 11 residues. The germline CDR1 and CDR2 sequences are MNHEY and SVGAGI. Trimming took off 7 bases at V and 4 bases at J, with 7 bases between the two ends. The DNA for the CDR3 is TGTGCCAGCACGGGGTCCACTGAAGCTTTCTTT. Translated, it gives CASTGSTEAFF.

This rearrangement joins TRBV18 to TRBJ2-3; TRBD2 is a possible D gene (6 bases). The CDR3 is 15 residues long. Germline CDR1 and CDR2: KGHSH and LQKENI. V lost 0 bases and J lost 6, with 13 bases in between. This CDR3 reads CASSPPNGSWDTQYF. CDR3 nucleotides: TGTGCCAGCTCACCACCCAACGGGAGTTGGGATACGCAGTATTTT.

This clone occurred a few times. The rearrangement joins TRBV5-6 to TRBJ1-2; possible D gene TRBD1, 6 bases. The CDR3 covers 15 residues. Germline V gene lookup returns CDR1 SGHDT and CDR2 YYEEEE. Trimming cost V 0 bases and J 8 bases, with 17 bases left between them. CDR3 in amino acids: CASSLGDYRDGGYTF. CDR3 DNA sequence: TGTGCCAGCAGCTTGGGGGATTACAGGGATGGCGGCTACACCTTC. The whole variable domain, remainder taken from reference TRBV5-6 and TRBJ1-2, is DAGVTQSPTHLIKTRGQQVTLRCSPKSGHDTVSWYQQALGQGPQFIFQYYEEEERQRGNFPDRFSGHQFPNYSSELNVNALLLGDSALYLCASSLGDYRDGGYTFGSGTRLTVV.

The chain uses TRBV3-1 (or the pseudogene TRBV3-2) and TRBJ2-6, with TRBD2 as a possible D gene (6 bases). The V end was cut by 4 bases, the J end by 0 bases, with 10 bases between. Germline V gives CDR1 LGHDT, CDR2 YNNKEL (reference sequence). CDR3 length equals 16 residues. The CDR3 loop is CASSPGLGSGANVLTF. CDR3 nucleotide sequence: TGTGCCAGCAGCCCGGGACTCGGCTCTGGGGCCAACGTCCTGACTTTC.

The chain combines TRBV28 with TRBJ2-1; the match to TRBD1 covers 8 bases. The germline V gene encodes CDR1 MDHEN and CDR2 SYDVKM. The CDR3 covers 14 residues. V trimming: 7 bases; J trimming: 5 bases; junction bases outside the gene matches: 7. In nucleotides, the CDR3 is TGTGCCAGCACTTCAGGGGGCGTCCACAATGAGCAGTTCTTC. It yields the protein CASTSGGVHNEQFF.

This chain joins TRBV5-4 and TRBJ2-7; possible D gene TRBD1, 6 bases. This CDR3 is 16 amino acids long. The germline CDR1 and CDR2 sequences are SGHNT and YYREEE (reference sequence). V was clipped by 0 bases and J by 2 bases, with 15 bases between them. The CDR3 bases are TGTGCCAGCAGCTTGGGAAGGGGGACGTCTGCCTACGAGCAGTACTTC. Protein: CASSLGRGTSAYEQYF.

J is TRBJ1-2 and V is TRBV6-5; a possible D gene is TRBD1 (5 bases). CDR1 MNHEY and CDR2 SVGAGI come from the germline V gene. The V end was cut by 0 bases, the J end by 6 bases, with 8 bases between. This CDR3 comprises 13 residues. This CDR3 reads CASSYSAGNGYTF. For the CDR3, the DNA is TGTGCCAGCAGTTACTCGGCAGGGAATGGCTACACCTTC.